These 9 T cell receptor beta chains came from one sample sequenced in a study of T-cell memory formation after mild COVID-19. TCRdb recomputed calls from the 5' RACE reads with MiXCR, one row per CDR3 protein. Of hundreds of thousands of distinct CDR3 sequences detected, more than 20% appear once; the ten largest clones hold approximately 12%. Source material: PBMCs or a T cell subset sorted from them (not recorded which). These receptors all stem from an adult woman who had mild COVID-19 (a few samples of this study predate the infection). Cell type and time point are not known.

This clonotype was observed a handful of times. The chain links TRBV3-1 to TRBJ2-1; D may be TRBD2 (6 bases). The CDR3 has 17 amino acids. Germline V gene lookup returns CDR1 LGHDT and CDR2 YNNKEL (reference sequence). Trimming pared 0 bases from V and 1 base from J, leaving 13 bases between. The CDR3 here is CASSQEPLADSYNEQFF. In nucleotides, the CDR3 is TGTGCCAGCAGCCAAGAACCATTAGCGGATTCCTACAATGAGCAGTTCTTC.

This clonotype showed up just a few times. This chain links TRBV24-1 with TRBJ2-1; the match to TRBD1 covers 10 bases. The ends lost 3 bases at V and 8 bases at J; junction bases unmatched: 6. CDR1 and CDR2 from the germline V gene are KGHDR and SFDVKD. The length of the CDR3 is 15 residues. CDR3 residues: CATSDPGQGSDEQFF. The CDR3 DNA is TGTGCCACCAGTGATCCGGGACAGGGGAGTGATGAGCAGTTCTTC.

This rearrangement joins TRBV7-6 to TRBJ2-5, with D possibly being TRBD1 or TRBD2 (5 bases each). Germline assignment: CDR1 SGHVS and CDR2 FNYEAQ. The CDR3 is 15 amino acids. The V end was cut by 4 bases, the J end by 5 bases, with 17 bases between. The CDR3 loop is CASSSVGLGPETQYF. The CDR3 bases are TGTGCCAGCAGCTCCGTCGGCCTGGGACCGGAGACCCAGTACTTC.

The chain has TRBV14 and TRBJ1-2; 9 bases fit TRBD1. The V and J ends lost 1 base and 4 bases, in that order; junction bases with no gene match: 1. CDR3 size: 14 residues. The germline V gene has CDR1 SGHDN and CDR2 FVKESK. The CDR3 nucleotides read TGTGCCAGCAGCCAAGGGGGACAGGGCTATGGCTACACCTTC. Amino acids: CASSQGGQGYGYTF. Complete variable domain (other parts from reference TRBV14 and TRBJ1-2): EAGVTQFPSHSVIEKGQTVTLRCDPISGHDNLYWYRRVMGKEIKFLLHFVKESKQDESGMPNNRFLAERTGGTYSTLKVQPAELEDSGVYFCASSQGGQGYGYTFGSGTRLTVV.

V is TRBV9 and J is TRBJ1-1; D is unclear. The CDR3 extends over 14 amino acids. The V end was cut by 0 bases, the J end by 1 base, with 7 bases between. Germline CDR1 is SGDLS and CDR2 is YYNGEE. CDR3 bases: TGTGCCAGCAGCGTAGATCCAGAGAACACTGAAGCTTTCTTT. It is translated as CASSVDPENTEAFF.

This clonotype was seen repeatedly, ten times or more. The chain combines TRBV7-9 with TRBJ1-1; possible D gene TRBD1, 5 bases. The germline V and J ends were trimmed by 1 base and 1 base, with 7 bases remaining between them. CDR1 and CDR2 (germline): SEHNR, FQNEAQ (reference sequence). CDR3 size: 14 residues. As DNA, the CDR3 is TGTGCCAGCAGCTTAGGACAGCAGAACACTGAAGCTTTCTTT. Its translation is CASSLGQQNTEAFF.

V is TRBV25-1 and J is TRBJ2-3; a weak D match, TRBD2 (7 bases). V was pared by 8 bases and J by 3 bases, with 12 bases between. Looked up from germline, CDR1 is MGHDK and CDR2 is SYGVNS. This CDR3 has 13 residues. The CDR3 DNA is TGTGCCAGCGGACGGGGGGCGACAGATACGCAGTATTTT. It codes for CASGRGATDTQYF.

This clonotype was found a few times. The chain uses TRBV4-2 and TRBJ1-1, with a tentative D call TRBD1 (5 bases). CDR3 length: 14 residues. CDR1 is LGHNA, CDR2 YNFKEQ, per germline. Trimming took 3 bases from V and 0 from J, leaving 8 bases between them. DNA of the CDR3: TGTGCCAGCAGCCAGATACAGGTGAACACTGAAGCTTTCTTT. This codes for CASSQIQVNTEAFF.

In its sample, this clonotype was seen a few times. This chain connects TRBV5-1 to TRBJ1-2, with unresolved D. The germline CDR1 and CDR2 sequences are SGHRS and YFSETQ. The CDR3 sequence is 12 residues long. V lost 7 bases, J lost 0 bases, and 7 bases lay in between. The CDR3: CASRPANYGYTF. For the CDR3, the DNA is TGCGCCAGCCGCCCCGCTAACTATGGCTACACCTTC.